This TCR beta chain derives from a study of cytomegalovirus exposure and HLA in healthy donors. The germline V gene has CDR1 SGHVS and CDR2 FQNEAQ. V lost 0 bases and J lost 2; bases outside the gene matches: 1. The CDR3 contains 14 residues. Vbeta (60) and Jbeta (13) primers were used in the PCR. The repertoire was sequenced with immunoSEQ multiplex PCR; TCRdb's copy has only in-frame clones and lacks some. The sample carries 60,000 to 85,000 clones, roughly 82% recorded once. The sample taken for sequencing was PBMCs. The chain combines TRBV7-8 with TRBJ2-7; 7 bases are a match to TRBD2. The receptor's source is a man aged 70-80 years in good health and CMV-seropositive. CDR3 coding DNA: TGTGCCAGCAGCTTAGCAGGGAGGGCCTACGAGCAGTACTTC. Its protein is CASSLAGRAYEQYF.